The rows below give T cell receptor beta chains drawn from one sample of a study of T cells in Graves' hyperthyroidism and ophthalmopathy. A single record per CDR3 protein comes from TCRdb applying MiXCR to the multiplex PCR reads. The sample consists of 370,000 or so distinct CDR3 sequences, around 25% of them appearing once. Specimen: blood. The source is a middle-aged man with Graves' hyperthyroidism. CDR3s include the opening cysteine and the closing phenylalanine or tryptophan. D genes are given only for firm matches. Only some rows state a clone size, as once, few, many or a class for expanded clones.

j_call: TRBJ1-1
d_call: NA
v_call: TRBV11-2
clone_size: NA
cdr3_aa: CASSAWTMNTEAFF
cdr3_nt: TGTGCCAGCAGTGCCTGGACAATGAACACTGAAGCTTTCTTT

j_call: TRBJ2-7
d_call: NA
v_call: TRBV5-1
clone_size: NA
cdr3_aa: CASSLERTYEQYF
cdr3_nt: TGTGCCAGCAGCTTGGAGCGGACCTACGAGCAGTACTTC

j_call: TRBJ2-2
d_call: NA
v_call: TRBV6-1
clone_size: few
cdr3_aa: CASSRERPHTGELFF
cdr3_nt: TGTGCCAGCAGTCGGGAGCGACCACACACCGGGGAGCTGTTTTTT

j_call: TRBJ2-7
d_call: NA
v_call: TRBV20-1
clone_size: NA
cdr3_aa: CSAKGLRSYEQYF
cdr3_nt: TGCAGTGCTAAGGGGCTCCGCTCCTACGAGCAGTACTTC

j_call: TRBJ1-1
d_call: NA
v_call: TRBV27
clone_size: many
cdr3_aa: CASGGKRNTEAFF
cdr3_nt: TGTGCCAGCGGGGGGAAGCGGAACACTGAAGCTTTCTTT

j_call: TRBJ2-4
d_call: TRBD2
v_call: TRBV7-6
clone_size: few
cdr3_aa: CASSKTSGTKDIQYF
cdr3_nt: TGTGCCAGCAGTAAGACTAGCGGGACAAAGGACATTCAGTACTTC

j_call: TRBJ2-7
d_call: NA
v_call: TRBV7-2
clone_size: NA
cdr3_aa: CASSPYTGTYEQYF
cdr3_nt: TGTGCCAGCAGCCCCTACACCGGGACCTACGAGCAGTACTTC

j_call: TRBJ1-6
d_call: TRBD1
v_call: TRBV19
clone_size: NA
cdr3_aa: CASSRGQTGSPLHF
cdr3_nt: TGTGCCAGTAGCCGGGGACAGACGGGTTCACCCCTCCACTTT

j_call: TRBJ1-3
d_call: TRBD1
v_call: TRBV29-1
clone_size: NA
cdr3_aa: CSTTTGGSGNTIYF
cdr3_nt: TGCAGCACTACGACAGGGGGCTCTGGAAACACCATATATTTT

j_call: TRBJ1-6
d_call: TRBD1
v_call: TRBV28
clone_size: few
cdr3_aa: CASNNDRENSPLHF
cdr3_nt: TGTGCCAGCAACAACGACAGGGAGAATTCACCCCTCCACTTT

j_call: TRBJ2-1
d_call: NA
v_call: TRBV13
clone_size: NA
cdr3_aa: CASSLRGTENEQFF
cdr3_nt: TGTGCCAGCAGCTTAAGGGGGACGGAGAATGAGCAGTTCTTC

j_call: TRBJ2-7
d_call: TRBD2
v_call: TRBV29-1
clone_size: NA
cdr3_aa: CSVPGGGLAGVSSYEQYF
cdr3_nt: TGCAGCGTACCAGGGGGGGGACTAGCGGGAGTGAGCTCCTACGAGCAGTACTTC

j_call: TRBJ2-7
d_call: NA
v_call: TRBV7-9
clone_size: few
cdr3_aa: CASTSGSWEQYF
cdr3_nt: TGTGCCTCTACGTCGGGGTCTTGGGAGCAGTACTTC

j_call: TRBJ2-3
d_call: NA
v_call: TRBV15
clone_size: once
cdr3_aa: CAHLTDTQYF
cdr3_nt: TGTGCTCACCTCACAGATACGCAGTATTTT

j_call: TRBJ2-7
d_call: NA
v_call: TRBV27
clone_size: NA
cdr3_aa: CASRSGFPTYEQYF
cdr3_nt: TGTGCCAGCAGATCCGGATTCCCTACCTACGAGCAGTACTTC

j_call: TRBJ1-5
d_call: NA
v_call: TRBV6-2/TRBV6-3
clone_size: NA
cdr3_aa: CASRASPTDTQHF
cdr3_nt: TGTGCCAGCAGGGCATCACCCACAGATACGCAGCATTTT

j_call: TRBJ2-7
d_call: TRBD1
v_call: TRBV27
clone_size: many
cdr3_aa: CASRTSGTGGYEQYF
cdr3_nt: TGTGCCAGCAGAACTTCCGGGACAGGGGGCTACGAGCAGTACTTC

j_call: TRBJ2-1
d_call: TRBD2
v_call: TRBV5-5
clone_size: NA
cdr3_aa: CASSLVRGERFNEQFF
cdr3_nt: TGTGCCAGCAGCTTGGTGCGGGGGGAGAGGTTCAATGAGCAGTTCTTC

j_call: TRBJ2-3
d_call: NA
v_call: TRBV11-2
clone_size: many
cdr3_aa: CASSPQGGSTDTQYF
cdr3_nt: TGTGCCAGCAGCCCACAGGGCGGTAGCACAGATACGCAGTATTTT

j_call: TRBJ2-7
d_call: TRBD2
v_call: TRBV7-2
clone_size: many
cdr3_aa: CASSSQAGDSYEQYF
cdr3_nt: TGTGCCAGCAGCAGCCAAGCGGGAGATAGTTACGAGCAGTACTTC

j_call: TRBJ1-1
d_call: NA
v_call: TRBV12-3/TRBV12-4
clone_size: few
cdr3_aa: CASSLKVHTEAFF
cdr3_nt: TGTGCCAGCAGTTTGAAGGTCCACACTGAAGCTTTCTTT

j_call: TRBJ2-7
d_call: NA
v_call: TRBV7-2
clone_size: NA
cdr3_aa: CASSFYICSARDYSQRGLFYEQYF
cdr3_nt: NA

j_call: TRBJ1-2
d_call: NA
v_call: TRBV3-1
clone_size: many
cdr3_aa: CASSQGREYGYTF
cdr3_nt: TGTGCCAGCAGCCAGGGACGGGAGTATGGCTACACCTTC

j_call: TRBJ2-1
d_call: NA
v_call: TRBV27
clone_size: NA
cdr3_aa: CASSLRASGVANNEQFF
cdr3_nt: TGTGCCAGCAGTTTACGGGCCAGCGGAGTAGCCAACAATGAGCAGTTCTTC

j_call: TRBJ2-4
d_call: TRBD1
v_call: TRBV11-3
clone_size: NA
cdr3_aa: CASSPARTGPKNIQYF
cdr3_nt: TGTGCCAGCAGCCCTGCCCGGACAGGGCCAAAAAACATTCAGTACTTC

j_call: TRBJ2-7
d_call: NA
v_call: TRBV4-2
clone_size: few
cdr3_aa: CASSQVREASYEQYF
cdr3_nt: TGTGCCAGCAGCCAAGTAAGGGAGGCCTCCTACGAGCAGTACTTC

j_call: TRBJ1-3
d_call: NA
v_call: TRBV2
clone_size: NA
cdr3_aa: CASAGDRGNTIYF
cdr3_nt: TGTGCCAGCGCCGGGGACCGTGGAAACACCATATATTTT

j_call: TRBJ2-1
d_call: NA
v_call: TRBV7-6
clone_size: NA
cdr3_aa: CASSLKGGSGVPSYNEQFF
cdr3_nt: TGTGCCAGCAGCTTAAAAGGGGGCTCGGGGGTTCCTTCCTACAATGAGCAGTTCTTC

j_call: TRBJ2-7
d_call: TRBD2
v_call: TRBV2
clone_size: many
cdr3_aa: CASREGLVPNEQYF
cdr3_nt: TGTGCCAGCAGGGAGGGACTAGTCCCCAACGAGCAGTACTTC

j_call: TRBJ2-3
d_call: NA
v_call: TRBV15
clone_size: few
cdr3_aa: CATSRDRSTSTDTQYF
cdr3_nt: TGTGCCACCAGCAGAGATAGGAGTACTAGCACAGATACGCAGTATTTT

j_call: TRBJ1-2
d_call: NA
v_call: TRBV3-1
clone_size: few
cdr3_aa: CASRRALRDGYTF
cdr3_nt: TGTGCCAGCAGACGGGCCCTGAGAGATGGCTACACCTTC

j_call: TRBJ1-3
d_call: TRBD1
v_call: TRBV19
clone_size: NA
cdr3_aa: CASTDRAYSGNTIYF
cdr3_nt: TGTGCCAGTACCGACAGGGCTTACTCTGGAAACACCATATATTTT

j_call: TRBJ2-3
d_call: NA
v_call: TRBV9
clone_size: NA
cdr3_aa: CASSVSGGGGTDTQYF
cdr3_nt: TGTGCCAGCAGCGTGAGCGGAGGAGGGGGCACAGATACGCAGTATTTT

j_call: TRBJ1-6
d_call: NA
v_call: TRBV19
clone_size: NA
cdr3_aa: CASSIEVGRGASSPLHF
cdr3_nt: TGTGCCAGTAGTATAGAGGTTGGCCGGGGGGCATCTTCACCCCTCCACTTT

j_call: TRBJ2-1
d_call: NA
v_call: TRBV4-1
clone_size: NA
cdr3_aa: CASSQDLWDRNNEQFF
cdr3_nt: TGCGCCAGCAGCCAAGATCTATGGGACCGCAACAATGAGCAGTTCTTC

j_call: TRBJ2-7
d_call: TRBD1
v_call: TRBV6-5
clone_size: NA
cdr3_aa: CASSYRDSPYEQYF
cdr3_nt: TGTGCCAGCAGTTACCGGGACAGCCCTTACGAGCAGTACTTC

j_call: TRBJ2-3
d_call: TRBD2
v_call: TRBV5-1
clone_size: NA
cdr3_aa: CASSSTSGRFGDTQYF
cdr3_nt: TGCGCCAGCAGCTCGACTAGCGGGAGATTCGGAGATACGCAGTATTTT

j_call: TRBJ2-1
d_call: TRBD2
v_call: TRBV12-5
clone_size: NA
cdr3_aa: CASGLALTSGKYNEQFF
cdr3_nt: TGTGCTAGTGGTTTGGCGCTTACTAGCGGGAAATACAATGAGCAGTTCTTC

j_call: TRBJ2-3
d_call: TRBD2
v_call: TRBV11-2
clone_size: few
cdr3_aa: CASSLVRGRYTDTQYF
cdr3_nt: TGTGCCAGCAGCTTAGTGCGCGGGAGGTACACAGATACGCAGTATTTT

j_call: TRBJ2-7
d_call: NA
v_call: TRBV11-2
clone_size: many
cdr3_aa: CASSPSVTFYEQYF
cdr3_nt: TGTGCCAGCAGCCCCTCGGTAACATTCTACGAGCAGTACTTC

j_call: TRBJ2-7
d_call: NA
v_call: TRBV27
clone_size: NA
cdr3_aa: CASSLRSNYEQYF
cdr3_nt: TGTGCCAGCAGTTTAAGGTCAAACTACGAGCAGTACTTC

j_call: TRBJ1-3
d_call: NA
v_call: TRBV9
clone_size: once
cdr3_aa: CASSPDGRKGGNTIYF
cdr3_nt: TGTGCCAGCAGCCCGGACGGCAGAAAAGGGGGAAACACCATATATTTT

j_call: TRBJ1-1
d_call: NA
v_call: TRBV20-1
clone_size: NA
cdr3_aa: CSARERPMNTEAFF
cdr3_nt: TGCAGTGCTAGAGAACGGCCCATGAACACTGAAGCTTTCTTT

j_call: TRBJ1-4
d_call: NA
v_call: TRBV3-1
clone_size: NA
cdr3_aa: CASSRAAANEKLFF
cdr3_nt: TGTGCCAGCAGCCGTGCGGCGGCTAATGAAAAACTGTTTTTT

j_call: TRBJ2-7
d_call: NA
v_call: TRBV7-9
clone_size: few
cdr3_aa: CASSLPGSSSYEQYF
cdr3_nt: TGTGCCAGCAGCTTACCGGGCTCAAGCTCCTACGAGCAGTACTTC

j_call: TRBJ1-1
d_call: NA
v_call: TRBV5-1
clone_size: NA
cdr3_aa: CASSLGGDTGAFF
cdr3_nt: TGCGCCAGCAGCTTGGGGGGGGACACTGGAGCTTTCTTT

j_call: TRBJ1-2
d_call: NA
v_call: TRBV11-2
clone_size: NA
cdr3_aa: CASSPGEYGYTF
cdr3_nt: TGTGCCAGCAGTCCAGGGGAGTATGGCTACACCTTC

j_call: TRBJ2-2
d_call: NA
v_call: TRBV3-1
clone_size: NA
cdr3_aa: CASSQSLGINTGELFF
cdr3_nt: TGTGCCAGCAGCCAGTCCCTAGGGATCAACACCGGGGAGCTGTTTTTT

j_call: TRBJ2-7
d_call: NA
v_call: TRBV10-3
clone_size: NA
cdr3_aa: CAISRGSYEQYF
cdr3_nt: TGTGCCATCAGCCGGGGTTCCTACGAGCAGTACTTC

j_call: TRBJ2-7
d_call: NA
v_call: TRBV4-1
clone_size: few
cdr3_aa: CASSQDGRATYEQYF
cdr3_nt: TGCGCCAGCAGCCAAGACGGTAGGGCGACCTACGAGCAGTACTTC

j_call: TRBJ1-1
d_call: NA
v_call: TRBV12-3/TRBV12-4
clone_size: many
cdr3_aa: CASSFSGTLFLNTEAFF
cdr3_nt: TGTGCCAGCAGTTTCTCTGGGACCCTATTCTTGAACACTGAAGCTTTCTTT

j_call: TRBJ2-1
d_call: TRBD2
v_call: TRBV13
clone_size: few
cdr3_aa: CASSLSWTSGSIDEQFF
cdr3_nt: TGTGCCAGCAGCCTCTCCTGGACTAGCGGGAGTATCGATGAGCAGTTCTTC

j_call: TRBJ1-1
d_call: NA
v_call: TRBV30
clone_size: many
cdr3_aa: CAWSGFPMNTEAFF
cdr3_nt: TGTGCCTGGAGTGGGTTCCCGATGAACACTGAAGCTTTCTTT

j_call: TRBJ2-2
d_call: NA
v_call: TRBV20-1
clone_size: few
cdr3_aa: CSALGYTGELFF
cdr3_nt: TGCAGTGCTCTGGGGTACACCGGGGAGCTGTTTTTT

j_call: TRBJ2-7
d_call: NA
v_call: TRBV7-9
clone_size: NA
cdr3_aa: CASSIGVTYEQYF
cdr3_nt: TGTGCCAGCAGCATCGGGGTTACCTACGAGCAGTACTTC